This TCR beta chain was captured by sequencing in a study of memory CD4+ T cells and cytomegalovirus serostatus. Single viable CD3+CD4+CD8-CD45RO+ cells were sorted as the memory CD4+ T cells. CMV serostatus came from serum IgG against pp150, pp28, p38, p52. Assay: immunoSEQ multiplex PCR; the TCRdb copy retains only in-frame clones and omits some. The table includes about 82,000 clones, 75% to 90% detected once. The TCR was taken from an adult in good health and CMV-seronegative. Specimen: memory CD4+ T cells from blood.

This CDR3 reads CASSQGQGVYYGYTF. In nucleotides, the CDR3 is TGTGCCAGCAGCCAAGGACAGGGGGTTTACTATGGCTACACCTTC. The chain joins TRBV6-1 to TRBJ1-2; the match to TRBD1 covers 10 bases. Trimming removed 6 bases from V and 3 bases from J; junction bases left unmatched: 7. The CDR3 loop spans 15 amino acids. CDR1 and CDR2 from the germline V gene are MNHNS and SASEGT.